Listed below are T cell receptor beta chains from one sample, sequenced in a study of blood T cell repertoires in COVID-19. Only in-frame clones appear in the TCRdb table, and some are missing; sequencing was by immunoSEQ multiplex PCR. The table has around 220,000 clones, approximately 80% seen once. The sample taken for sequencing was peripheral blood. The receptor source for this set is a woman over 75 with acute or convalescent COVID-19. Both conserved end residues are part of each CDR3. A D gene is named only where the DNA matches it firmly. Expanded clones get a size class; other rows say once, few or many, or leave the size out.

v_call: TRBV7-8
j_call: TRBJ2-7
clone_size: .
d_call: TRBD1
cdr3_aa: CASSEDRVSYEQYF
cdr3_nt: TGTGCCAGCAGCGAAGACAGGGTTTCCTACGAGCAGTACTTC

v_call: TRBV4-2
j_call: TRBJ1-4
clone_size: .
d_call: TRBD1
cdr3_aa: CASSQGLAGPGGEKLFF
cdr3_nt: TGTGCCAGCAGCCAAGGGCTAGCAGGGCCAGGGGGTGAAAAACTGTTTTTT

v_call: TRBV7-9
j_call: TRBJ2-7
clone_size: .
d_call: TRBD1
cdr3_aa: CASSLNTSPDRVRGEQYF
cdr3_nt: TGTGCCAGCAGCTTAAATACCTCCCCCGACAGGGTAAGAGGCGAGCAGTACTTC

v_call: TRBV30
j_call: TRBJ2-1
clone_size: .
d_call: .
cdr3_aa: CATAGLIAHNEQFF
cdr3_nt: TGTGCCACGGCCGGTTTAATAGCCCACAATGAGCAGTTCTTC

v_call: TRBV6-6
j_call: TRBJ1-4
clone_size: .
d_call: .
cdr3_aa: CASSYGGVEKLFF
cdr3_nt: TGTGCCAGCAGTTACGGGGGGGTGGAAAAACTGTTTTTT

v_call: TRBV5-5
j_call: TRBJ1-5
clone_size: .
d_call: TRBD1
cdr3_aa: CASSGTGNQPQHF
cdr3_nt: TGTGCCAGCAGCGGGACAGGCAATCAGCCCCAGCATTTT

v_call: TRBV6-5
j_call: TRBJ1-5
clone_size: .
d_call: TRBD1
cdr3_aa: CASTLDRVGNQPQHF
cdr3_nt: TGTGCCAGCACCTTAGACAGGGTGGGCAATCAGCCCCAGCATTTT

v_call: TRBV2
j_call: TRBJ1-1
clone_size: .
d_call: TRBD1
cdr3_aa: CASSGQGNTEAFF
cdr3_nt: TGTGCCAGCAGTGGACAGGGGAACACTGAAGCTTTCTTT

v_call: TRBV4-2
j_call: TRBJ2-3
clone_size: once
d_call: TRBD2
cdr3_aa: CASSQSSGGPDTQYF
cdr3_nt: TGTGCCAGCAGCCAATCTAGCGGGGGCCCAGATACGCAGTATTTT

v_call: TRBV7-6
j_call: TRBJ2-3
clone_size: .
d_call: TRBD2
cdr3_aa: CASSSVWAGGPDTQYF
cdr3_nt: TGTGCCAGCAGCTCAGTCTGGGCGGGGGGGCCGGATACGCAGTATTTT

v_call: TRBV30
j_call: TRBJ2-1
clone_size: .
d_call: TRBD2
cdr3_aa: CAWKFLAGLQQFF
cdr3_nt: TGTGCCTGGAAGTTCCTAGCGGGGCTACAGCAGTTCTTC

v_call: TRBV19
j_call: TRBJ1-5
clone_size: .
d_call: .
cdr3_aa: CASSTQGMQPQHF
cdr3_nt: TGTGCCAGTAGTACACAGGGAATGCAGCCCCAGCATTTT

v_call: TRBV5-4
j_call: TRBJ1-3
clone_size: .
d_call: .
cdr3_aa: CASSLGGHGNTIYF
cdr3_nt: TGTGCCAGCAGCTTGGGGGGGCATGGAAACACCATATATTTT

v_call: TRBV19
j_call: TRBJ2-3
clone_size: .
d_call: TRBD2
cdr3_aa: CASSIDAGGPGTQYF
cdr3_nt: TGTGCCAGTAGTATAGATGCGGGGGGGCCGGGGACGCAGTATTTT

v_call: TRBV4-3
j_call: TRBJ1-4
clone_size: .
d_call: .
cdr3_aa: CASSRNTGPNEKLFF
cdr3_nt: TGCGCCAGCAGCCGGAACACAGGACCCAATGAAAAACTGTTTTTT

v_call: TRBV5-6
j_call: TRBJ1-2
clone_size: .
d_call: .
cdr3_aa: CASSSPGSGGYTF
cdr3_nt: TGTGCCAGCAGCTCTCCGGGAAGTGGTGGCTACACCTTC

v_call: TRBV29-1
j_call: TRBJ1-5
clone_size: .
d_call: .
cdr3_aa: CSVREASGQPQHF
cdr3_nt: TGCAGCGTCCGGGAGGCCTCGGGGCAGCCCCAGCATTTT

v_call: TRBV7-2
j_call: TRBJ2-2
clone_size: .
d_call: TRBD2
cdr3_aa: CASSVGLGGTGELFF
cdr3_nt: TGTGCCAGCAGCGTGGGACTAGGAGGCACCGGGGAGCTGTTTTTT

v_call: TRBV11-1
j_call: TRBJ2-7
clone_size: .
d_call: TRBD1
cdr3_aa: CASRPKDRGGQEQYF
cdr3_nt: TGTGCCAGCAGGCCGAAGGACAGGGGTGGTCAGGAGCAGTACTTC

v_call: TRBV9
j_call: TRBJ2-3
clone_size: once
d_call: TRBD2
cdr3_aa: CASSVGRGGSFTQYF
cdr3_nt: TGTGCCAGCAGCGTAGGCCGGGGGGGAAGTTTTACGCAGTATTTT

v_call: TRBV12-5
j_call: TRBJ2-2
clone_size: .
d_call: TRBD2
cdr3_aa: CASAAGGKRGELFF
cdr3_nt: TGTGCTAGTGCTGCGGGAGGTAAACGGGGGGAGCTGTTTTTT

v_call: TRBV18
j_call: TRBJ1-1
clone_size: .
d_call: .
cdr3_aa: CASSGGQGMGTEAFF
cdr3_nt: TGTGCCAGCTCCGGGGGGCAAGGGATGGGCACTGAAGCTTTCTTT

v_call: TRBV24-1
j_call: TRBJ2-2
clone_size: .
d_call: .
cdr3_aa: CATSDPADLTTGELFF
cdr3_nt: TGTGCCACCAGTGACCCGGCGGATCTTACGACCGGGGAGCTGTTTTTT

v_call: TRBV19
j_call: TRBJ1-3
clone_size: .
d_call: TRBD1
cdr3_aa: CASRDRALGNTIYF
cdr3_nt: TGTGCCAGCCGGGACAGGGCTCTTGGAAACACCATATATTTT

v_call: TRBV5-4
j_call: TRBJ1-6
clone_size: few
d_call: .
cdr3_aa: CASRTGQGLGNSPLHF
cdr3_nt: TGTGCCAGCAGAACTGGGCAGGGCCTTGGGAATTCACCCCTCCACTTT

v_call: TRBV10-3
j_call: TRBJ1-1
clone_size: .
d_call: .
cdr3_aa: CAISERGFTEAFF
cdr3_nt: TGTGCCATCAGTGAAAGAGGCTTCACTGAAGCTTTCTTT

v_call: TRBV7-9
j_call: TRBJ2-3
clone_size: once
d_call: TRBD1
cdr3_aa: CASSLAGQVTDTQYF
cdr3_nt: TGTGCCAGCAGCTTAGCGGGACAGGTCACAGATACGCAGTATTTT

v_call: TRBV15
j_call: TRBJ1-4
clone_size: .
d_call: TRBD1
cdr3_aa: CATSRRTGGNEKLFF
cdr3_nt: TGTGCCACCAGCAGAAGGACAGGGGGTAATGAAAAACTGTTTTTT

v_call: TRBV5-4
j_call: TRBJ2-5
clone_size: .
d_call: .
cdr3_aa: CASSLTEQETQYF
cdr3_nt: TGTGCCAGCAGCTTGACAGAACAAGAGACCCAGTACTTC

v_call: TRBV6-9
j_call: TRBJ1-1
clone_size: .
d_call: .
cdr3_aa: CASSYQGSEAFF
cdr3_nt: TGTGCCAGCAGTTACCAAGGGAGTGAAGCTTTCTTT

v_call: TRBV19
j_call: TRBJ2-4
clone_size: .
d_call: .
cdr3_aa: CASSIPGLAKNIQYF
cdr3_nt: TGTGCCAGTAGTATCCCAGGTTTAGCCAAAAACATTCAGTACTTC

v_call: TRBV7-9
j_call: TRBJ2-1
clone_size: .
d_call: TRBD2
cdr3_aa: CASSLRFGTSGYNEQFF
cdr3_nt: TGTGCCAGCAGCTTACGGTTTGGTACTAGCGGCTACAATGAGCAGTTCTTC

v_call: TRBV9
j_call: TRBJ1-3
clone_size: few
d_call: TRBD1
cdr3_aa: CASSVESQGARGNTIYF
cdr3_nt: TGTGCCAGCAGCGTAGAATCGCAGGGGGCCAGAGGAAACACCATATATTTT

v_call: TRBV2
j_call: TRBJ1-2
clone_size: .
d_call: .
cdr3_aa: CAREQGNYGYTF
cdr3_nt: TGTGCCAGAGAGCAGGGTAACTATGGCTACACCTTC

v_call: TRBV7-2
j_call: TRBJ1-2
clone_size: .
d_call: .
cdr3_aa: CASSLAEQGYYGYTF
cdr3_nt: TGTGCCAGCAGCTTAGCAGAACAGGGCTACTATGGCTACACCTTC

v_call: TRBV7-2
j_call: TRBJ2-7
clone_size: .
d_call: TRBD2
cdr3_aa: CASSLAGGSYEQYF
cdr3_nt: TGTGCCAGCAGTTTAGCGGGGGGGTCCTACGAGCAGTACTTC

v_call: TRBV29-1
j_call: TRBJ2-7
clone_size: once
d_call: .
cdr3_aa: CSVESGNEQYF
cdr3_nt: TGCAGCGTTGAATCGGGGAACGAGCAGTACTTC

v_call: TRBV18
j_call: TRBJ1-3
clone_size: few
d_call: .
cdr3_aa: CASSKDSAGNTIYF
cdr3_nt: TGTGCCAGCTCAAAGGACAGTGCCGGAAACACCATATATTTT

v_call: TRBV6-5
j_call: TRBJ1-1
clone_size: .
d_call: .
cdr3_aa: CASSYSRRGNTEAFF
cdr3_nt: TGTGCCAGCAGTTACTCGAGACGGGGGAACACTGAAGCTTTCTTT

v_call: TRBV11-2
j_call: TRBJ2-4
clone_size: .
d_call: .
cdr3_aa: CASSLGGRALQYF
cdr3_nt: TGTGCCAGCAGCTTAGGGGGCCGGGCCTTACAATACTTC

v_call: TRBV5-1
j_call: TRBJ2-5
clone_size: .
d_call: TRBD2
cdr3_aa: CASSLPGSGGETQYF
cdr3_nt: TGCGCCAGCAGCCTCCCAGGTAGCGGGGGAGAGACCCAGTACTTC

v_call: TRBV30
j_call: TRBJ1-3
clone_size: .
d_call: TRBD1
cdr3_aa: CAWSVNRDSDFHF
cdr3_nt: TGTGCCTGGAGTGTTAACCGGGACAGTGATTTCCATTTT

v_call: TRBV30
j_call: TRBJ2-7
clone_size: .
d_call: TRBD2
cdr3_aa: CAWSSTGGQYF
cdr3_nt: TGTGCCTGGAGTTCCACGGGAGGGCAGTACTTC

v_call: TRBV3-1/TRBV3-2
j_call: TRBJ2-7
clone_size: .
d_call: TRBD2
cdr3_aa: CASSPPASGGAYEQYF
cdr3_nt: TGTGCCAGCAGCCCGCCGGCTAGCGGGGGGGCCTACGAGCAGTACTTC

v_call: TRBV5-1
j_call: TRBJ1-4
clone_size: .
d_call: TRBD1
cdr3_aa: CASSLAGTDEKLFF
cdr3_nt: TGCGCCAGCAGCTTGGCCGGGACAGATGAAAAACTGTTTTTT

v_call: TRBV28
j_call: TRBJ1-5
clone_size: .
d_call: .
cdr3_aa: CASRFGGGQSNQPQHF
cdr3_nt: TGTGCCAGCCGTTTTGGCGGGGGGCAAAGCAATCAGCCCCAGCATTTT

v_call: TRBV4-3
j_call: TRBJ2-3
clone_size: .
d_call: .
cdr3_aa: CASSPDAATSVTQYF
cdr3_nt: TGCGCCAGCAGCCCGGATGCAGCGACCTCCGTTACGCAGTATTTT

v_call: TRBV11-3
j_call: TRBJ1-1
clone_size: .
d_call: .
cdr3_aa: CASSTNIYTEAFF
cdr3_nt: TGTGCCAGCAGCACGAACATCTACACTGAAGCTTTCTTT

v_call: TRBV19
j_call: TRBJ2-7
clone_size: many
d_call: TRBD1
cdr3_aa: CASSNRDRANEQYF
cdr3_nt: TGTGCCAGTAGCAACCGGGACAGGGCTAACGAGCAGTACTTC

v_call: TRBV28
j_call: TRBJ2-7
clone_size: .
d_call: TRBD2
cdr3_aa: CASSRGLAVHEQYF
cdr3_nt: TGTGCCAGCAGTAGGGGACTAGCGGTCCACGAGCAGTACTTC

v_call: TRBV6-2/TRBV6-3
j_call: TRBJ1-2
clone_size: .
d_call: TRBD1
cdr3_aa: CASSPRRTGGNYGYTF
cdr3_nt: TGTGCCAGCAGCCCCCGGAGGACAGGGGGCAACTATGGCTACACCTTC

v_call: TRBV28
j_call: TRBJ1-3
clone_size: once
d_call: TRBD1
cdr3_aa: CASSLGQGAGNTIYF
cdr3_nt: TGTGCCAGCAGTTTAGGCCAGGGGGCTGGAAACACCATATATTTT

v_call: TRBV19
j_call: TRBJ2-7
clone_size: .
d_call: TRBD1
cdr3_aa: CASRNRGQDEQYF
cdr3_nt: TGTGCCAGTAGAAACAGGGGACAAGACGAGCAGTACTTC

v_call: TRBV9
j_call: TRBJ2-1
clone_size: .
d_call: TRBD2
cdr3_aa: CASGLAGSPYNEQFF
cdr3_nt: TGTGCCAGCGGTCTAGCGGGATCCCCCTACAATGAGCAGTTCTTC

v_call: TRBV13
j_call: TRBJ1-2
clone_size: .
d_call: TRBD1
cdr3_aa: CASSSSGQVYGYTF
cdr3_nt: TGTGCCAGCAGCTCCTCGGGACAGGTCTATGGCTACACCTTC

v_call: TRBV6-5
j_call: TRBJ1-1
clone_size: .
d_call: TRBD1
cdr3_aa: CASRHPEQGTEAFF
cdr3_nt: TGTGCCAGCAGGCACCCCGAACAGGGGACTGAAGCTTTCTTT

v_call: TRBV11-2
j_call: TRBJ2-3
clone_size: .
d_call: TRBD1
cdr3_aa: CASSSGQGVSRDTQYF
cdr3_nt: TGTGCCAGCAGCTCCGGACAGGGGGTATCGCGAGATACGCAGTATTTT